The next 29 T cell receptor beta chains were all read from a single sample in a study of technical replicates of blood from a few donors. Profiling relied on immunoSEQ multiplex PCR, and the TCRdb table lists in-frame clones only, not all of them. The data hold about 97,000 clones, with about 95% observed a single time. What was sequenced was T cells isolated from PBMCs. Receptor source: a human donor in good health.

The gene calls are TRBV9 and TRBJ2-1, with D perhaps TRBD2 (6 bases). The CDR3 is made up of 15 amino acids. Germline V gives CDR1 SGDLS, CDR2 YYNGEE. V was clipped by 3 bases and J by 6 bases, with 16 bases between them. The CDR3 here is CASSEDGTVPNEQFF. DNA of the CDR3: TGTGCCAGCAGCGAGGACGGGACTGTACCCAATGAGCAGTTCTTC.

The chain couples TRBV9 to TRBJ2-2; D is perhaps TRBD1 (7 bases). Trimming took off 0 bases at V and 7 bases at J, with 16 bases between the two ends. Germline lookup yields CDR1 SGDLS and CDR2 YYNGEE. The CDR3 is 16 amino acids. The CDR3, as DNA: TGTGCCAGCAGCGTAGATACAGTCAGGGGGGACGGGGAGCTGTTTTTT. Amino acid sequence: CASSVDTVRGDGELFF. Together with reference TRBV9 and TRBJ2-2, the CDR3 gives the full variable domain: DSGVTQTPKHLITATGQRVTLRCSPRSGDLSVYWYQQSLDQGLQFLIQYYNGEERAKGNILERFSAQQFPDLHSELNLSSLELGDSALYFCASSVDTVRGDGELFFGEGSRLTVL.

The genes are TRBV11-2 and TRBJ1-1; D perhaps matches TRBD1 (6 bases). The CDR3 covers 15 residues. The V gene lost 5 bases and the J gene lost 1 base, with 14 bases spanning the gap. The germline gives CDR1 SGHAT, CDR2 FQNNGV. CDR3 sequence: CASSLQGFGNTEAFF. DNA of the CDR3: TGTGCCAGCAGCCTACAGGGATTCGGGAACACTGAAGCTTTCTTT. The entire variable domain, with the rest obtained from reference TRBV11-2 and TRBJ1-1, is as follows: EAGVAQSPRYKIIEKRQSVAFWCNPISGHATLYWYQQILGQGPKLLIQFQNNGVVDDSQLPKDRFSAERLKGVDSTLKIQPAKLEDSAVYLCASSLQGFGNTEAFFGQGTRLTVV.

The chain couples TRBV5-1 to TRBJ2-7, with TRBD2 as a possible D gene (6 bases). This CDR3 has 12 residues. Germline V gene lookup returns CDR1 SGHRS and CDR2 YFSETQ. Trimming cost V 2 bases and J 5 bases, with 8 bases left between them. The CDR3 nucleotides are TGCGCCAGCAGCTTCGGAGGGGACGAGCAGTACTTC. It specifies CASSFGGDEQYF.

The chain carries TRBV5-1 and TRBJ2-7; 8 bases match TRBD2. Germline V gene lookup returns CDR1 SGHRS and CDR2 YFSETQ. J was trimmed by 5 bases and V by 7 bases; bases with no gene match: 11. The length of the CDR3 is 14 residues. The chain's CDR3 is CASAPGGILNEQYF. The CDR3 bases are TGCGCCAGCGCCCCGGGGGGGATTCTCAACGAGCAGTACTTC.

The rearrangement links TRBV4-2 to TRBJ2-7, with D unresolved. Germline V CDR1 and CDR2: LGHNA, YNFKEQ. The CDR3 has 13 amino acids. V lost 2 bases and J lost 5, with 10 bases in between. CDR3 DNA: TGTGCCAGCAGCCAACCCCCGGTGGACGAGCAGTACTTC. This translates into CASSQPPVDEQYF.

The chain couples TRBV10-1 to TRBJ2-1, with D perhaps TRBD2 (5 bases). The CDR3 extends over 15 amino acids. V was pared by 4 bases and J by 8 bases, with 18 bases between. Per germline, CDR1 WNHNN and CDR2 SYGVQD (reference sequence). The CDR3: CASSGTRTRFHEQFF. In DNA form, the CDR3 reads TGCGCCAGCAGTGGAACTAGGACTCGGTTCCATGAGCAGTTCTTC.

This chain joins TRBV4-3 and TRBJ1-3; perhaps TRBD1 as D (5 bases). CDR1 and CDR2 (germline): LGHNA, YSLEER. The germline V and J ends were trimmed by 4 bases and 0 bases, with 13 bases remaining between them. The CDR3 totals 16 residues. CDR3 in DNA: TGCGCCAGCAGCCTTATTCCGGGGGGCTCTGGAAACACCATATATTTT. Amino acids: CASSLIPGGSGNTIYF.

The chain couples TRBV9 to TRBJ1-1, with a weak D call TRBD1 (6 bases). Trimming cost V 3 bases and J 5 bases, with 8 bases left between them. The CDR3 length is 12 residues. Germline CDR1 and CDR2: SGDLS and YYNGEE. CDR3 residues: CASSAQGTEAFF. CDR3 sequence (DNA): TGTGCCAGCAGCGCACAGGGTACTGAAGCTTTCTTT.

The chain has TRBV25-1 and TRBJ1-2; D perhaps matches TRBD1 (6 bases). V was trimmed by 8 bases and J by 8 bases, leaving 9 bases between them. This CDR3 has 10 amino acids. The V gene's germline CDR1 is MGHDK and CDR2 SYGVNS. Here the CDR3 reads CASSGQGYTF. CDR3 nucleotide sequence: TGTGCCAGCTCGGGACAAGGCTACACCTTC.

The rearrangement joins TRBV5-5 to TRBJ2-3; TRBD1 matches 7 bases. Per germline, CDR1 SGHKS and CDR2 YYEKEE (reference sequence). Trimming took 4 bases from V and 6 from J; bases not matched to a gene: 5. The CDR3 is 13 residues long. Written as DNA, the CDR3 is TGTGCCAGCAGCATCTGGGACAGCGATACGCAGTATTTT. Translated, it gives CASSIWDSDTQYF.

V gene TRBV5-4 combines with J gene TRBJ2-1, with a tentative D call TRBD1 (5 bases). Germline CDR1 SGHNT, CDR2 YYREEE (reference sequence). Trimming removed 7 bases at V and 10 bases at J, with 18 bases between. CDR3 length: 13 amino acids. The CDR3 DNA follows: TGTGCCAGCGAATCAGGGCCCGGTGACGAGCAGTTCTTC. Translated, it gives CASESGPGDEQFF.

The chain couples TRBV7-2 to TRBJ2-1; the match to TRBD2 covers 16 bases. This CDR3 has 18 residues. Germline CDR1 SGHTA, CDR2 FQGNSA. Germline trimming cut 1 base from V and 5 bases from J; bases unmatched to any gene: 5. CDR3 sequence (DNA): TGTGCCAGCAGCTTAGGAGGGACTAGCGGGAGGGCCGACAATGAGCAGTTCTTC. This codes for CASSLGGTSGRADNEQFF.

The chain couples TRBV5-1 to TRBJ1-5, with TRBD1 identical over 7 bases. CDR3 size: 17 residues. Germline values: CDR1 SGHRS, CDR2 YFSETQ. The junction had 15 bases not matched to a gene; V was cut back by 4 bases and J by 5 bases. CDR3 DNA sequence: TGCGCCAGCAGCCTTAGGCGCAGGGGGTATCTACATCAGCCCCAGCATTTT. Protein sequence: CASSLRRRGYLHQPQHF.

This chain joins TRBV7-2 and TRBJ2-7; 12 nucleotides agree with TRBD1. After removal of 6 bases from V and 5 bases from J, the junction contained 11 bases not matched to a gene. The CDR3 covers 16 residues. Germline V gene sequence: CDR1 SGHTA, CDR2 FQGNSA. The CDR3 nucleotides read TGTGCCAGCAGATTCCGGCCGGGACAGGGGGCCCACGAGCAGTACTTC. The encoded protein is CASRFRPGQGAHEQYF.

This clone was detected only once. This CDR3 reads CASSEETGIYEQYF. The CDR3 DNA is TGTGCCAGCAGTGAAGAGACAGGGATATACGAGCAGTACTTC. The V call is TRBV2, the J call TRBJ2-7; 7 bases are a match to TRBD1. The V segment lost 1 base and the J segment 4 bases; nucleotides outside the gene matches: 4. Germline V gives CDR1 SNHLY, CDR2 FYNNEI. This CDR3 is built from 14 residues.

V and J are TRBV6-5 and TRBJ1-2; D not certain. The V end was cut by 8 bases, the J end by 4 bases, with 17 bases between. This CDR3 has 14 amino acids. Germline lookup yields CDR1 MNHEY and CDR2 SVGAGI. The DNA of the CDR3 is TGTGCCAGCTCTATAGGACGGGGAGCCTATGGCTACACCTTC. It encodes CASSIGRGAYGYTF.

This clone has a single count. V gene TRBV19 combines with J gene TRBJ2-2; D remains ambiguous. Germline V CDR1 and CDR2: LNHDA, SQIVND (reference sequence). Trimming pared 5 bases from V and 5 bases from J, leaving 9 bases between. The CDR3 is 13 amino acids. CDR3 DNA: TGTGCCAGTAGTCGTGACTGGACCGGGGAGCTGTTTTTT. It codes for CASSRDWTGELFF.

V gene TRBV18 combines with J gene TRBJ2-4; D unclear. Trimming removed 1 base from V and 2 bases from J, with 3 bases in between. The germline V gene encodes CDR1 KGHSH and CDR2 LQKENI. The CDR3 is 13 residues long. CDR3 region: CASSPLSKNIQYF. In nucleotides, the CDR3 is TGTGCCAGCTCACCACTCTCCAAAAACATTCAGTACTTC. Full variable domain (outside the CDR3, taken from reference TRBV18 and TRBJ2-4): NAGVMQNPRHLVRRRGQEARLRCSPMKGHSHVYWYRQLPEEGLKFMVYLQKENIIDESGMPKERFSAEFPKEGPSILRIQQVVRGDSAAYFCASSPLSKNIQYFGAGTRLSVL.

The chain joins TRBV5-4 to TRBJ1-1, with no clear D. V was trimmed by 6 bases and J by 1 base, leaving 16 bases between them. The CDR3 runs 15 residues. Looked up from germline, CDR1 is SGHNT and CDR2 is YYREEE (reference sequence). In nucleotides, the CDR3 is TGTGCCAGCACCCTTGGGCACGGCCCGAACACTGAAGCTTTCTTT. Amino acid sequence: CASTLGHGPNTEAFF.

The chain joins TRBV27 to TRBJ2-7; 8 bases match TRBD2. V dropped 3 bases and J dropped 4; count of bases not matched to a gene: 2. The CDR3 spans 13 residues. CDR1 and CDR2 from the germline V gene are MNHEY and SMNVEV (reference sequence). CDR3 nucleotides: TGTGCCAGCAGTTTCGGGAGGGGATACGAGCAGTACTTC. Its protein product is CASSFGRGYEQYF.

This clone was seen just once. The chain joins TRBV4-1 to TRBJ2-2, with D maybe TRBD1 (5 bases). Germline assignment: CDR1 MGHRA and CDR2 YSYEKL. The CDR3 has 17 residues. Trimming took off 7 bases at V and 1 base at J, with 19 bases between the two ends. The CDR3 DNA reads TGCGCCAGCAAGTCCGTCTGGGGCCAGAGGAACACCGGGGAGCTGTTTTTT. Translated: CASKSVWGQRNTGELFF.

The CDR3 reads CASSPTPGTSGYNEQFF. As DNA, the CDR3 is TGTGCCAGCAGCCCCACTCCCGGGACTAGCGGATACAATGAGCAGTTCTTC. This chain joins TRBV7-9 and TRBJ2-1; the match to TRBD2 covers 11 bases. The CDR3 is 17 residues long. Germline V gene lookup returns CDR1 SEHNR and CDR2 FQNEAQ (reference sequence). With V trimmed by 5 bases and J by 4 bases, 10 bases remained unmatched.

This clone occurred once. The chain employs TRBV9 and TRBJ1-2; 12 nucleotides align to TRBD1. CDR1 SGDLS and CDR2 YYNGEE come from the germline V gene. The CDR3 has 14 amino acids. J gave up 9 bases and V 3 bases, and 6 bases lay outside the gene matches. The CDR3 region has the DNA TGTGCCAGCAGCGGTGGGACAGGGGGCGTAAGCTACACCTTC. Amino acid sequence: CASSGGTGGVSYTF.

V gene TRBV19 combines with J gene TRBJ1-4, with no clear D. The CDR3 extends over 15 amino acids. Germline V gives CDR1 LNHDA, CDR2 SQIVND (reference sequence). Trimming removed 6 bases at V and 5 bases at J, with 16 bases between. The CDR3: CASSPLRDPNEKLFF. In DNA form, the CDR3 reads TGTGCCAGTAGCCCCCTGAGGGATCCGAATGAAAAACTGTTTTTT.

The chain links TRBV10-1 to TRBJ2-4, with D unresolved. V was shortened by 6 bases and J by 5 bases, with 5 bases between the two germline ends. This CDR3 spans 11 amino acids. CDR1 and CDR2 (germline): WNHNN, SYGVQD (reference sequence). CDR3 bases: TGCGCCAGCAGCCGGGAAAACATTCAGTACTTC. Translation gives CASSRENIQYF.

The chain couples TRBV5-6 to TRBJ2-3; 8 bases line up with TRBD2. Germline V gene sequence: CDR1 SGHDT, CDR2 YYEEEE. This CDR3 has 16 residues. The trim removed 0 bases at V and 1 base at J, leaving 4 bases unmatched. This CDR3 is CASSLGLTSGTDTQYF. The CDR3, as DNA: TGTGCCAGCAGCTTGGGTTTGACTAGCGGCACAGATACGCAGTATTTT.

This clone was recorded only once. CDR3 protein: CASSVAGTSETQYF. The CDR3 DNA follows: TGTGCCAGCAGCGTAGCAGGGACTAGCGAGACCCAGTACTTC. The V call is TRBV9, the J call TRBJ2-5; 9 bases match TRBD2. This CDR3 region has 14 residues. The V and J ends lost 0 bases and 5 bases, in that order; junction bases with no gene match: 2. Germline loops: CDR1 SGDLS, CDR2 YYNGEE.

The chain uses TRBV9 and TRBJ2-1; 15 bases agree with TRBD2. The CDR3 extends over 20 amino acids. V trimming: 0 bases; J trimming: 8 bases; junction bases outside the gene matches: 15. The germline gives CDR1 SGDLS, CDR2 YYNGEE. CDR3 nucleotides: TGTGCCAGCAGCGTAGCCGGGACTAGCGGGAGGTCCCCCTTTTTCGATGAGCAGTTCTTC. It translates to CASSVAGTSGRSPFFDEQFF. Based on the CDR3 plus reference TRBV9 and TRBJ2-1, the full variable domain is DSGVTQTPKHLITATGQRVTLRCSPRSGDLSVYWYQQSLDQGLQFLIQYYNGEERAKGNILERFSAQQFPDLHSELNLSSLELGDSALYFCASSVAGTSGRSPFFDEQFFGPGTRLTVL.